Listed below are T cell receptor beta chains from one sample, sequenced in a study of OX40 agonist ivuxolimab in advanced cancers. Sequencing was performed with immunoSEQ multiplex PCR; in TCRdb, only in-frame clones are kept and a portion is missing. Of about 70,000 clones listed, 85% are singletons. The sample here was CD4+ or CD8+ T cells sorted from blood, taken in a trial of the OX40 agonist ivuxolimab. The source of these receptors is an adult with an advanced solid tumor such as melanoma, head and neck, liver or kidney cancer. CDR3s include the opening cysteine and the closing phenylalanine or tryptophan. A D gene is named only where the DNA matches it firmly. Clone size is not always given. Where it is, it says once, few, many or a class for expanded clones.

abundance: -; v_gene: TRBV7-2; d_gene: -; j_gene: TRBJ1-5; CDR3aa: CASSLGYNQPQHF; CDR3nt: TGTGCCAGCAGCTTAGGATACAATCAGCCCCAGCATTTT
abundance: -; v_gene: TRBV6-1; d_gene: -; j_gene: TRBJ2-1; CDR3aa: CASSEGRQQFF; CDR3nt: TGTGCCAGCAGTGAAGGACGTCAGCAGTTCTTC
abundance: -; v_gene: TRBV6-6; d_gene: TRBD1; j_gene: TRBJ1-2; CDR3aa: CASSYRQGADYGYTF; CDR3nt: TGTGCCAGCAGTTACAGGCAGGGGGCTGACTATGGCTACACCTTC
abundance: -; v_gene: TRBV10-1; d_gene: -; j_gene: TRBJ1-5; CDR3aa: CASSVAAGQPQHF; CDR3nt: TGCGCCAGCAGTGTGGCAGCAGGTCAGCCCCAGCATTTT
abundance: few; v_gene: TRBV28; d_gene: -; j_gene: TRBJ1-1; CDR3aa: CASGVGQANTEAFF; CDR3nt: TGTGCCAGCGGGGTCGGGCAGGCGAACACTGAAGCTTTCTTT
abundance: -; v_gene: TRBV5-1; d_gene: -; j_gene: TRBJ2-1; CDR3aa: CASSLGGVNEQFF; CDR3nt: TGCGCCAGCAGCTTGGGAGGGGTCAATGAGCAGTTCTTC
abundance: -; v_gene: TRBV2; d_gene: -; j_gene: TRBJ1-4; CDR3aa: CASSPSGVQGTDEKLFF; CDR3nt: TGTGCCAGCAGTCCAAGTGGGGTACAGGGTACGGATGAAAAACTGTTTTTT
abundance: -; v_gene: TRBV5-4; d_gene: -; j_gene: TRBJ2-7; CDR3aa: CASSLANGNEQYF; CDR3nt: TGTGCCAGCAGCTTGGCCAACGGGAACGAGCAGTACTTC
abundance: -; v_gene: TRBV19; d_gene: TRBD1; j_gene: TRBJ1-6; CDR3aa: CATSRQGESPLHF; CDR3nt: TGTGCCACCTCTCGACAGGGTGAATCACCCCTCCACTTT
abundance: -; v_gene: TRBV7-2; d_gene: -; j_gene: TRBJ2-7; CDR3aa: CASSLSVGSTEQYF; CDR3nt: TGTGCCAGCAGCTTATCTGTGGGATCCACCGAGCAGTACTTC
abundance: -; v_gene: TRBV6-5; d_gene: TRBD1; j_gene: TRBJ2-7; CDR3aa: CASRQDRGLYEQYF; CDR3nt: TGTGCCAGCAGGCAGGACAGGGGGCTATACGAGCAGTACTTC
abundance: -; v_gene: TRBV6-6; d_gene: TRBD1; j_gene: TRBJ1-2; CDR3aa: CASTRTDRVYGYTF; CDR3nt: TGTGCCAGCACCCGAACGGACAGGGTCTATGGCTACACCTTC
abundance: -; v_gene: TRBV28; d_gene: -; j_gene: TRBJ2-5; CDR3aa: CASSLWAGRQETQYF; CDR3nt: TGTGCCAGCAGTTTATGGGCGGGACGACAAGAGACCCAGTACTTC
abundance: -; v_gene: TRBV6-1; d_gene: -; j_gene: TRBJ2-7; CDR3aa: CASRPQGYEQYF; CDR3nt: TGTGCCAGCAGGCCCCAGGGGTACGAGCAGTACTTC
abundance: -; v_gene: TRBV2; d_gene: TRBD2; j_gene: TRBJ2-1; CDR3aa: CASSEERGPNEQFF; CDR3nt: TGTGCCAGCAGTGAAGAGCGGGGGCCTAATGAGCAGTTCTTC
abundance: -; v_gene: TRBV7-8; d_gene: -; j_gene: TRBJ1-1; CDR3aa: CASRSMQGGTEAFF; CDR3nt: TGTGCCAGCAGATCGATGCAGGGTGGCACTGAAGCTTTCTTT
abundance: once; v_gene: TRBV7-9; d_gene: -; j_gene: TRBJ1-2; CDR3aa: CASSPAVGYTF; CDR3nt: TGTGCCAGCAGCCCGGCGGTTGGCTACACCTTC
abundance: -; v_gene: TRBV18; d_gene: TRBD2; j_gene: TRBJ2-3; CDR3aa: CASSPRASGGSSTDTQYF; CDR3nt: TGTGCCAGCTCACCACGTGCTAGCGGGGGGTCGAGCACAGATACGCAGTATTTT
abundance: -; v_gene: TRBV18; d_gene: TRBD1; j_gene: TRBJ1-4; CDR3aa: CATTETLQGANEKLFF; CDR3nt: TGTGCCACCACAGAGACCCTACAGGGGGCTAATGAAAAACTGTTTTTT
abundance: -; v_gene: TRBV2; d_gene: -; j_gene: TRBJ1-2; CDR3aa: CASSVQGSNYGYTF; CDR3nt: TGTGCCAGCAGTGTACAGGGATCTAACTATGGCTACACCTTC
abundance: -; v_gene: TRBV5-1; d_gene: TRBD2; j_gene: TRBJ2-1; CDR3aa: CASSLTSGGAGEQFF; CDR3nt: TGCGCCAGCAGCCTGACTAGCGGGGGGGCCGGAGAGCAGTTCTTC
abundance: once; v_gene: TRBV6-1; d_gene: -; j_gene: TRBJ1-6; CDR3aa: CASSATPGQLNSPLHF; CDR3nt: TGTGCCAGCAGTGCTACCCCGGGACAACTCAATTCACCCCTCCACTTT
abundance: -; v_gene: TRBV7-2; d_gene: -; j_gene: TRBJ1-4; CDR3aa: CASSKDKGTNEKLFF; CDR3nt: TGTGCCAGCAGCAAAGATAAAGGCACTAATGAAAAACTGTTTTTT
abundance: -; v_gene: TRBV27; d_gene: TRBD2; j_gene: TRBJ2-5; CDR3aa: CASSKRGGQETQYF; CDR3nt: TGTGCCAGCAGTAAGCGGGGGGGGCAAGAGACCCAGTACTTC
abundance: -; v_gene: TRBV4-2; d_gene: -; j_gene: TRBJ1-5; CDR3aa: CASSQDPRQGYSNQPQHF; CDR3nt: TGTGCCAGCAGCCAAGACCCCCGGCAGGGCTATTCCAATCAGCCCCAGCATTTT
abundance: -; v_gene: TRBV9; d_gene: TRBD2; j_gene: TRBJ2-5; CDR3aa: CASSDSSGREETQYF; CDR3nt: TGTGCCAGCAGCGACTCCAGCGGGAGGGAAGAGACCCAGTACTTC
abundance: -; v_gene: TRBV28; d_gene: -; j_gene: TRBJ1-4; CDR3aa: CASSSPGGDNEKLFF; CDR3nt: TGTGCCAGCAGTTCCCCCGGGGGAGATAATGAAAAACTGTTTTTT
abundance: once; v_gene: TRBV2; d_gene: TRBD1; j_gene: TRBJ1-4; CDR3aa: CASRRQGTTTNEKLFF; CDR3nt: TGTGCCAGCAGGAGACAGGGGACAACGACTAATGAAAAACTGTTTTTT
abundance: -; v_gene: TRBV14; d_gene: -; j_gene: TRBJ2-4; CDR3aa: CASSQDTGRLAKNIQYF; CDR3nt: TGTGCCAGCAGCCAAGATACGGGGCGTTTAGCCAAAAACATTCAGTACTTC
abundance: once; v_gene: TRBV7-2; d_gene: TRBD1; j_gene: TRBJ1-5; CDR3aa: CASSLDRSNQPQHF; CDR3nt: TGTGCCAGCAGCCTGGACAGGTCCAATCAGCCCCAGCATTTT
abundance: -; v_gene: TRBV28; d_gene: -; j_gene: TRBJ1-5; CDR3aa: CASSPLDRSNQPQHF; CDR3nt: TGTGCCAGCAGTCCACTGGACCGTAGCAATCAGCCCCAGCATTTT
abundance: -; v_gene: TRBV5-6; d_gene: -; j_gene: TRBJ2-3; CDR3aa: CASSLGGKDTQYF; CDR3nt: TGTGCCAGCAGCTTGGGGGGGAAAGATACGCAGTATTTT
abundance: -; v_gene: TRBV5-6; d_gene: -; j_gene: TRBJ1-6; CDR3aa: CASSAAVANSPLHF; CDR3nt: TGTGCCAGCAGCGCCGCGGTGGCTAATTCACCCCTCCACTTT
abundance: -; v_gene: TRBV5-1; d_gene: -; j_gene: TRBJ2-2; CDR3aa: CASSLIQTGNTGELFF; CDR3nt: TGCGCCAGCAGCTTGATTCAGACAGGGAACACCGGGGAGCTGTTTTTT
abundance: -; v_gene: TRBV7-3; d_gene: TRBD1; j_gene: TRBJ2-7; CDR3aa: CASSFLPGQGVHEQYF; CDR3nt: TGTGCCAGCAGCTTCTTACCGGGACAGGGCGTCCACGAGCAGTACTTC
abundance: once; v_gene: TRBV27; d_gene: TRBD2; j_gene: TRBJ2-7; CDR3aa: CASSSPIRLAGGGEQYF; CDR3nt: TGTGCCAGCAGTTCTCCAATCAGACTAGCGGGAGGAGGGGAGCAGTACTTC
abundance: -; v_gene: TRBV10-1; d_gene: TRBD1; j_gene: TRBJ2-3; CDR3aa: CASSVRRTGIPDTQYF; CDR3nt: TGCGCCAGCAGTGTTCGGCGGACAGGGATCCCAGATACGCAGTATTTT
abundance: -; v_gene: TRBV30; d_gene: TRBD1; j_gene: TRBJ1-1; CDR3aa: CAWSRQGNIEAFF; CDR3nt: TGTGCCTGGAGTCGACAGGGGAACATTGAAGCTTTCTTT
abundance: -; v_gene: TRBV5-1; d_gene: TRBD1; j_gene: TRBJ1-1; CDR3aa: CASSPTGTGHTEAFF; CDR3nt: TGCGCCAGCAGCCCGACCGGGACAGGGCACACTGAAGCTTTCTTT
abundance: few; v_gene: TRBV9; d_gene: -; j_gene: TRBJ2-7; CDR3aa: CASGGVASPSAEQYF; CDR3nt: TGTGCCAGCGGTGGGGTAGCTTCCCCCTCGGCCGAGCAGTACTTC
abundance: -; v_gene: TRBV4-1; d_gene: TRBD1; j_gene: TRBJ2-4; CDR3aa: CASSQEGTAGAAKNIQYF; CDR3nt: TGCGCCAGCAGCCAAGAGGGGACAGCTGGGGCGGCCAAAAACATTCAGTACTTC
abundance: few; v_gene: TRBV5-4; d_gene: -; j_gene: TRBJ1-2; CDR3aa: CASSPMPARGPGYGYTF; CDR3nt: TGTGCCAGCAGCCCGATGCCGGCCAGGGGCCCTGGCTATGGCTACACCTTC
abundance: -; v_gene: TRBV7-8; d_gene: -; j_gene: TRBJ1-3; CDR3aa: CASSLSGAGGNTIYF; CDR3nt: TGTGCCAGCAGCCTATCGGGGGCTGGTGGAAACACCATATATTTT
abundance: -; v_gene: TRBV30; d_gene: -; j_gene: TRBJ1-1; CDR3aa: CAWSAPAQRNTEAFF; CDR3nt: TGTGCCTGGAGTGCCCCGGCCCAAAGGAACACTGAAGCTTTCTTT
abundance: once; v_gene: TRBV6-1; d_gene: TRBD2; j_gene: TRBJ2-1; CDR3aa: CASIPSGDYNEQFF; CDR3nt: TGTGCCAGTATCCCTAGCGGGGACTACAATGAGCAGTTCTTC
abundance: -; v_gene: TRBV7-9; d_gene: TRBD1; j_gene: TRBJ1-5; CDR3aa: CASSSPGDRFNQPQHF; CDR3nt: TGTGCCAGCAGCTCCCCCGGGGACAGATTTAATCAGCCCCAGCATTTT
abundance: -; v_gene: TRBV23-1; d_gene: TRBD1; j_gene: TRBJ2-7; CDR3aa: CASSPTRDRVYEQYF; CDR3nt: TGCGCCAGCAGCCCCACCCGGGACAGGGTATACGAGCAGTACTTC
abundance: -; v_gene: TRBV9; d_gene: -; j_gene: TRBJ1-4; CDR3aa: CASSPREGGNEKLFF; CDR3nt: TGTGCCAGCAGCCCCCGGGAGGGCGGGAATGAAAAACTGTTTTTT
abundance: -; v_gene: TRBV19; d_gene: TRBD1; j_gene: TRBJ1-1; CDR3aa: CASSRGTGVTNTEAFF; CDR3nt: TGTGCCAGTAGTAGAGGGACAGGTGTTACGAACACTGAAGCTTTCTTT
abundance: -; v_gene: TRBV6-6; d_gene: -; j_gene: TRBJ1-4; CDR3aa: CASSYSPGENEKLFF; CDR3nt: TGTGCCAGCAGTTACTCTCCTGGAGAGAATGAAAAACTGTTTTTT
abundance: -; v_gene: TRBV5-4; d_gene: -; j_gene: TRBJ2-5; CDR3aa: CASSLGVSSEETQYF; CDR3nt: TGTGCCAGCAGCTTGGGGGTTTCTAGCGAAGAGACCCAGTACTTC
abundance: -; v_gene: TRBV5-1; d_gene: TRBD1; j_gene: TRBJ2-7; CDR3aa: CASSSRQGSYEQYF; CDR3nt: TGCGCCAGCAGCAGCAGACAGGGTTCCTACGAGCAGTACTTC
abundance: -; v_gene: TRBV2; d_gene: -; j_gene: TRBJ2-4; CDR3aa: CAVYKGNIQYF; CDR3nt: TGTGCCGTCTATAAGGGAAACATTCAGTACTTC